Included here is one TCR beta chain sequence, with context. Its antigen remains unknown. Through Arm-PCR of CDR3 regions and iRepertoire HTBI primers, TCR beta libraries were built. MiXCR, applied by TCRdb to the multiplex PCR reads, yields one record per CDR3 protein. The sample yields roughly 700,000 distinct CDR3 sequences, approximately 29% seen once. Time point in this sample: persistent/refractory GD, antithyroid drugs over 5 years with positive TRAb. The TCR library used RNA extracted from PBMCs. The source of the sample is a study of regulatory T cells in long-lasting Graves disease. Whole-study findings and limits: Persistent disease favored TRBV28, TRBJ1-2 and TRBJ2-5. Accuracy may have been reduced by the small sample size.

This CDR3 is 14 amino acids long. The germline CDR1 and CDR2 sequences are SNHLY and FYNNEI. The germline V and J ends were trimmed by 7 bases and 5 bases, with 14 bases remaining between them. The sample was peripheral blood mononuclear cells (PBMCs), taken when the disease was refractory, from a patient treated with antithyroid drugs. This TCR derives from a female donor with Graves disease. V is TRBV2 and J is TRBJ2-2; TRBD1 might be the D (5 bases). This chain's CDR3 is CASIGASSTGELFF. CDR3 coding DNA: TGTGCCAGCATAGGGGCTTCAAGTACCGGGGAGCTGTTTTTT.